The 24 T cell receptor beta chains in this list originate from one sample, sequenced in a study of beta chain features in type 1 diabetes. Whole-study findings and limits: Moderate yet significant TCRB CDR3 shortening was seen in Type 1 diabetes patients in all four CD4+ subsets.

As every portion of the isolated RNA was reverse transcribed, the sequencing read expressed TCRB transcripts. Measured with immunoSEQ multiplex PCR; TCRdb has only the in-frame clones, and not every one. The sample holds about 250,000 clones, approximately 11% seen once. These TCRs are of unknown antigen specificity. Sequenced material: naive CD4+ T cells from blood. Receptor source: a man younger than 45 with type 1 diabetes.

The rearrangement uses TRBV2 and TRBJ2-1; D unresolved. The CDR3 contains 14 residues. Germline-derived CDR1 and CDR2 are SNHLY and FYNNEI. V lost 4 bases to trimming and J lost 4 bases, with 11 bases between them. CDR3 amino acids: CASSAGPPYNEQFF. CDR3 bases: TGTGCCAGCAGTGCAGGTCCCCCTTACAATGAGCAGTTCTTC. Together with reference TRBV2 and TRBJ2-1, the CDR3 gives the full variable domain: EPEVTQTPSHQVTQMGQEVILRCVPISNHLYFYWYRQILGQKVEFLVSFYNNEISEKSEIFDDQFSVERPDGSNFTLKIRSTKLEDSAMYFCASSAGPPYNEQFFGPGTRLTVL.

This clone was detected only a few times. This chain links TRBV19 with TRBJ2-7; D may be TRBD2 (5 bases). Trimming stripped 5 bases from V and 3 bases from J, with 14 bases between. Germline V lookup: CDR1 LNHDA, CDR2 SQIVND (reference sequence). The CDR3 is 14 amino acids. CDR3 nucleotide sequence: TGTGCCAGTAGTTGGGGTCACGAGGGCTACGAGCAGTACTTC. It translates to CASSWGHEGYEQYF.

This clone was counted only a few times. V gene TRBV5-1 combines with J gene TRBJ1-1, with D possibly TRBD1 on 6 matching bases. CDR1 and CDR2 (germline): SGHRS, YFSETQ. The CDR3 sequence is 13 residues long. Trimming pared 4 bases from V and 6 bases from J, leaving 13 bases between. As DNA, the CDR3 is TGCGCCAGCAGCAGAGGACAGAGGGCTGAAGCTTTCTTT. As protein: CASSRGQRAEAFF.

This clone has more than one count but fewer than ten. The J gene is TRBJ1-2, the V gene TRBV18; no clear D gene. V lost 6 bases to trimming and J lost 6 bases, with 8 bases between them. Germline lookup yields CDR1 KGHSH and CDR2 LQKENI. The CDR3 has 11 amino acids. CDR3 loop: CASSPGDGYTF. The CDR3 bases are TGTGCCAGCTCCCCCGGGGATGGCTACACCTTC.

CDR3 DNA sequence: TGCGCCAGCAGCGGCACTAGCGGGGGGCTGAATGAGCAGTTCTTC. This sequence encodes CASSGTSGGLNEQFF. The chain uses TRBV5-1 and TRBJ2-1; TRBD2 matches 12 bases. The ends lost 4 bases at V and 7 bases at J; junction bases unmatched: 6. This CDR3 has 15 amino acids. Germline assignment: CDR1 SGHRS and CDR2 YFSETQ.

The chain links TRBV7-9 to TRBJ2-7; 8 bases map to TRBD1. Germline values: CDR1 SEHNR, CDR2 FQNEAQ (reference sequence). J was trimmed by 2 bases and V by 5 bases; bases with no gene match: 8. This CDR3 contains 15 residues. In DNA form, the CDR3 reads TGTGCCAGCAGCCCTGGACAGGGCCTGACCTACGAGCAGTACTTC. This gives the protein CASSPGQGLTYEQYF.

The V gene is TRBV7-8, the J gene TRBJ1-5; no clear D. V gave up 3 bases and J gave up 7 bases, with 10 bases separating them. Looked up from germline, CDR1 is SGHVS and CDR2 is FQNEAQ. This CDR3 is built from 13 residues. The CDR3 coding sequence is TGTGCCAGCAGCTTTGGGGAGAACCAGCCCCAGCATTTT. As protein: CASSFGENQPQHF.

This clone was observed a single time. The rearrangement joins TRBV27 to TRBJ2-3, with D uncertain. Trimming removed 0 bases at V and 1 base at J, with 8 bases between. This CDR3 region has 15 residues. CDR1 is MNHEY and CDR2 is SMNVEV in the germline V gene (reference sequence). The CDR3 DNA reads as TGTGCCAGCAGTTTATCGATGCCAGGCACAGATACGCAGTATTTT. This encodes CASSLSMPGTDTQYF.

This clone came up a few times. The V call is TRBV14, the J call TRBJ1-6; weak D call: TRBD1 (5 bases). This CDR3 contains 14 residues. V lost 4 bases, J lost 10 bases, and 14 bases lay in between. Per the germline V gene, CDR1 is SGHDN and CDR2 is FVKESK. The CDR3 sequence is CASSLTSGGSPLHF. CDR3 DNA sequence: TGTGCCAGCAGCCTTACCTCGGGGGGATCACCCCTCCACTTT.

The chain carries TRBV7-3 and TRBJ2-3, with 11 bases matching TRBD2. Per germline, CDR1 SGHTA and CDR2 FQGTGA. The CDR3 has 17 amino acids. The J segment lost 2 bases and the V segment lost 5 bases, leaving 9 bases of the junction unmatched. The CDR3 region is CASSPTRTSGFTDTQYF. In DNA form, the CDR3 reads TGTGCCAGCAGCCCCACACGGACTAGCGGGTTCACAGATACGCAGTATTTT.

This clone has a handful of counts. CDR3 sequence reads: CASSGGATNEKLFF. CDR3 coding DNA: TGTGCCAGCAGTGGGGGGGCAACTAATGAAAAACTGTTTTTT. The chain couples TRBV6-6 to TRBJ1-4; D is possibly TRBD1 (5 bases). Germline lookup yields CDR1 MNHNY and CDR2 SVGAGI (reference sequence). CDR3 size: 14 residues. Trimming left V 5 bases short and J 0 bases short, with 7 bases between.

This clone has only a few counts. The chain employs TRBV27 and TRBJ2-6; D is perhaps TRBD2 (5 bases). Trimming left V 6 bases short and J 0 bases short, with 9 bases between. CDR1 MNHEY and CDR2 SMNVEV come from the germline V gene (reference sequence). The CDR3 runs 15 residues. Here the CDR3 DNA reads TGTGCCAGCAGCCAAGGGAGCTCTGGGGCCAACGTCCTGACTTTC. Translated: CASSQGSSGANVLTF.

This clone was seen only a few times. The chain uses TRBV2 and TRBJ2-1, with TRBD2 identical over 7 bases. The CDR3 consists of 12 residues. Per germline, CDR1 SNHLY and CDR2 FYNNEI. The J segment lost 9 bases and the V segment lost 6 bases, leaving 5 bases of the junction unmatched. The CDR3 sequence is CASRGAGSEQFF. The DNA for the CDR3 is TGTGCCAGCAGAGGAGCGGGGAGTGAGCAGTTCTTC.

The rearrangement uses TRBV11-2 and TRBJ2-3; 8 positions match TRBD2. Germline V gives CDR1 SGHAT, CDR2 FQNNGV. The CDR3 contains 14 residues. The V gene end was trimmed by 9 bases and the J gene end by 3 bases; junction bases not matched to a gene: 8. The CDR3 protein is CASRRGGQTDTQYF. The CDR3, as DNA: TGTGCCAGTCGACGCGGGGGGCAGACAGATACGCAGTATTTT.

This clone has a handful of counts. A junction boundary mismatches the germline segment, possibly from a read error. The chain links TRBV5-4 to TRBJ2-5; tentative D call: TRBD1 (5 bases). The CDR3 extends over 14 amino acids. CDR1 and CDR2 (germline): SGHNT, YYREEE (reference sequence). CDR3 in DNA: TGCGCCAGCAGCCAAGACCCGACAGAAGAGACCCAGTACTTC. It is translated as CASSQDPTEETQYF.

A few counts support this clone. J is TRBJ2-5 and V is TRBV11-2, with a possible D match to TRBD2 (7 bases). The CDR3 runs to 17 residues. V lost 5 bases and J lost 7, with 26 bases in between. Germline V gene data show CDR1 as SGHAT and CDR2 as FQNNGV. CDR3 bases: TGTGCCAGCAGCACCGTCGGGGGGACAACCTCTATTGCGACCCAGTACTTC. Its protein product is CASSTVGGTTSIATQYF. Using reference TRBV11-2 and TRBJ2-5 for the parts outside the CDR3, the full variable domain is EAGVAQSPRYKIIEKRQSVAFWCNPISGHATLYWYQQILGQGPKLLIQFQNNGVVDDSQLPKDRFSAERLKGVDSTLKIQPAKLEDSAVYLCASSTVGGTTSIATQYFGPGTRLLVL.

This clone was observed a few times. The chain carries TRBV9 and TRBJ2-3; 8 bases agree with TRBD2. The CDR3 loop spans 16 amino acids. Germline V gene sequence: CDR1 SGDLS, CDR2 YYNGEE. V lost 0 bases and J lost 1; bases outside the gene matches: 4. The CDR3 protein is CASSVGTSGRTDTQYF. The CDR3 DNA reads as TGTGCCAGCAGCGTAGGCACTAGCGGCCGCACAGATACGCAGTATTTT.

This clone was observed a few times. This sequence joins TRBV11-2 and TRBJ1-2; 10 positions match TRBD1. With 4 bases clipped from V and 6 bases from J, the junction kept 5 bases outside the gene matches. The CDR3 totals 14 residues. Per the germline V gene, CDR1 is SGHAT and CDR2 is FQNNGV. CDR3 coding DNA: TGTGCCAGCAGCTCAACCGGGACAGGGGATGGCTACACCTTC. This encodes CASSSTGTGDGYTF.

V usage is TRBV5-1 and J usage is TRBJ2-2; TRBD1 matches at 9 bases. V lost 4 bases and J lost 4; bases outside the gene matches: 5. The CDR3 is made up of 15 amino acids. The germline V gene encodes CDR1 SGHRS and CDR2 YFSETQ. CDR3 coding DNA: TGCGCCAGCAGCCCGGGACAGGGAGGCACCGGGGAGCTGTTTTTT. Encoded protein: CASSPGQGGTGELFF.

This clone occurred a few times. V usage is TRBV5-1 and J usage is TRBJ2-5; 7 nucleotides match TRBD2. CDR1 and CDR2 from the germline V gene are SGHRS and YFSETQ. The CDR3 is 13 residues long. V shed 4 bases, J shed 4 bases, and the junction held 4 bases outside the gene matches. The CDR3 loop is CASSIGGGETQYF. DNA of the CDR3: TGCGCCAGCAGCATTGGGGGGGGAGAGACCCAGTACTTC. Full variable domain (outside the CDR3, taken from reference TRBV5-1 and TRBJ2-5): KAGVTQTPRYLIKTRGQQVTLSCSPISGHRSVSWYQQTPGQGLQFLFEYFSETQRNKGNFPGRFSGRQFSNSRSEMNVSTLELGDSALYLCASSIGGGETQYFGPGTRLLVL.

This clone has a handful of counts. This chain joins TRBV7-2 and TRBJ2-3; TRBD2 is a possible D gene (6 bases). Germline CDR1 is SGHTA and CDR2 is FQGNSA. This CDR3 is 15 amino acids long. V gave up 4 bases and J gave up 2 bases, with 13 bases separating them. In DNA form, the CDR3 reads TGTGCCAGCAGCTACAGCGGGTTGAACACAGATACGCAGTATTTT. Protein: CASSYSGLNTDTQYF. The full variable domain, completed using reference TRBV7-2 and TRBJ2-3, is GAGVSQSPSNKVTEKGKDVELRCDPISGHTALYWYRQSLGQGLEFLIYFQGNSAPDKSGLPSDRFSAERTGGSVSTLTIQRTQQEDSAVYLCASSYSGLNTDTQYFGPGTRLTVL.

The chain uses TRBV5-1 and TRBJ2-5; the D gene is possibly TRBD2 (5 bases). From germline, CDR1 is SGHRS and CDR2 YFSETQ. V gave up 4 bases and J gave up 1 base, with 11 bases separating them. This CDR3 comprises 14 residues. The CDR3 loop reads CASSPMGAQETQYF. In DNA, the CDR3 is TGCGCCAGCAGCCCCATGGGAGCCCAAGAGACCCAGTACTTC.

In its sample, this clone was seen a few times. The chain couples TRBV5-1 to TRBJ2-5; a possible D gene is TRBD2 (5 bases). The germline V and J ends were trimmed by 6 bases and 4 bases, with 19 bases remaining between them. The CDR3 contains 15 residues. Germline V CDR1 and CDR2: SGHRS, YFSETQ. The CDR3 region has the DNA TGCGCCAGCAATAATGGGTCAGCGGTTGGAGAGACCCAGTACTTC. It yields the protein CASNNGSAVGETQYF.

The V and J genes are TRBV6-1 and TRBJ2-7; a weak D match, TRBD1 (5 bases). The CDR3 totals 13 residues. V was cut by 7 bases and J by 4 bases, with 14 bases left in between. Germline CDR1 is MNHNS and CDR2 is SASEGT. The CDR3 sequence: CASNPTPGYEQYF. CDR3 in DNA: TGTGCCAGCAACCCGACACCAGGGTACGAGCAGTACTTC.